This T cell receptor (beta chain) was sequenced for a study of cytomegalovirus exposure and HLA in healthy donors (dated by TCRdb to 2016 to 2017). A note on the overall study: According to a later analysis, the approximately 120 validation repertoires were produced on the same platform as the approximately 600 repertoires of the first cohort. The study combined high-throughput TCR immunosequencing, statistical association of individual TCRs with disease status, and machine learning to predict cytomegalovirus infection status. Besides the first cohort of around 700 subjects, a separate validation cohort made up of over 95 different subjects was used. The aim of the study was to test whether cataloging public T cell receptors could identify signatures of past pathogen exposure. Findings and caveats that apply to the study as a whole: In the study, 164 TCR beta chains were listed as associated with cytomegalovirus. Most TCR sequences were observed very rarely across donors, whereas some public TCRs were present in many individuals. A later analysis lacked HLA typing for the validation cohort, so it scored co-occurrence in that cohort across all 120 or so repertoires. In vitro tests confirmed that a few of the cytomegalovirus-associated TCR beta chains recognize cytomegalovirus antigens. In both the original and validation cohorts, the classifier was reported to diagnose cytomegalovirus status with high specificity and sensitivity. The authors suggested that the approach could potentially be extended to other disease states and immunological phenotypes. In a later analysis, TCRs clustered in the first cohort were found to also tend to co-occur in the 100 to 150 validation repertoires, with 94% of cluster scores above 0.

Libraries came from the immunoSEQ multiplex PCR assay. Concerning the study's data processing: A statistical classification framework was built for diagnosing cytomegalovirus status from the catalog of TCR beta chain sequences. Not all clones reach the TCRdb copy of this immuneACCESS table, which keeps in-frame sequences only. Checked studies attribute under half of the gap to unresolved V genes and leave the rest unexplained. D and trimming were read from the DNA, whereas the V and J calls and clone size are those reported in that table. This sample is represented by some 140,000 clones; 75% to 90% of them were singletons. Around 6% of the sample rests with the top ten. Donors formed part of the validation cohort, which comprised over a hundred subjects and was distinct from the first cohort of 550 to 850 subjects. V loses 0 bases, J loses 2 bases, and the germline ends lie 14 bases apart. Spanning cysteine to phenylalanine, the CDR3 consists of 16 amino acids. The entry retains the CDR3 DNA only, 48 bases that are in frame from base 1. The germline V gene encodes CDR1 MGHRA and CDR2 YSYEKL.

Details on this clone: This receptor's antigen is unknown. No per-base quality is available; no much larger clone lies one base away.

Sequenced sample: PBMCs. The V and J genes are TRBV4-1 and TRBJ2-7; the D gene is perhaps TRBD1, on 6 matching bases. The clonotype was recovered from a woman aged 30 to 39 in good health and CMV-seropositive. The CDR3: CASSQDFVRGTYEQYF. The DNA sequence follows: TGCGCCAGCAGCCAAGACTTTGTCAGGGGAACCTACGAGCAGTACTTC.